This T cell receptor beta chain stems from a study of metastatic and nonmetastatic thyroid tumors. As for the study in general: A comparison of repertoires was made across blood and tumor or nodule tissue from malignant and benign thyroid patients.

Study-wide results and limits: Malignant thyroid tumors reportedly had TCR beta diversity that was significantly higher than in benign nodules, in blood and tumor.

Note on this clone: Its antigen is currently unknown.

Thyroid surgery was performed in patients who had received no treatment beforehand. In the authors' workflow: Building a distant-metastasis classifier for papillary thyroid cancer drew on CDR3 differences across clinicopathological groups. TCRdb re-clonotyped the PCR reads via MiXCR. TCRdb, not the authors, supplied the V and J calls. This repertoire shows around 26,000 clones, 3.7% found once; its top ten account for more than 3%. The source of this sequence is a male donor with papillary thyroid cancer or a benign thyroid nodule (not recorded which). Some clones in this sample may be carry-over from other donors' samples. Sequenced: blood.

CDR3 nucleotides: TGCAGTGCTAGTAGCCTACAGGAGACGAACACTGAAGCTTTCTTT. It translates to CSASSLQETNTEAFF. The gene calls are TRBV20-1 and TRBJ1-1; the D gene is possibly TRBD1 (5 bases). The CDR3 has 15 residues. The V gene lost 3 bases and the J gene lost 1 base, with 15 bases spanning the gap. Germline loops: CDR1 DFQATT, CDR2 SNEGSKA (reference sequence).